A selection of T cell receptor beta chains follows, all from one sample in a study of cytotoxic CD8 clonotypes in ibrutinib-treated CLL. TCRdb's copy holds only in-frame clones and misses some; the assay was immunoSEQ multiplex PCR. The sample has fewer than 35,000 clones, 45% to 65% seen once. This specimen was PBMCs, taken before ibrutinib treatment. The receptor set was obtained from a human donor with chronic lymphocytic leukemia. The CDR3 runs from the conserved cysteine through the conserved F or W. The D gene is left open where the match is weak. Clone size is shown for a subset of rows, as once, few, many or a class of expanded clone.

v_gene	d_gene	j_gene	abundance	CDR3nt	CDR3aa
TRBV29-1	TRBD1	TRBJ2-7	-	TGCAGCGTTGATGGGACAGGGGGCTGGTACGAGCAGTACTTC	CSVDGTGGWYEQYF
TRBV2	TRBD2	TRBJ2-7	few	TGTGCCAGCAGTCTACTGTCGGGAGGGTCTGGGGAGCAGTACTTC	CASSLLSGGSGEQYF
TRBV7-1	TRBD1	TRBJ2-4	-	TGTGCCAGCAGCTTAGGGACAGGGGTGAACATTCAGTACTTC	CASSLGTGVNIQYF
TRBV28	-	TRBJ2-3	-	TGTGCCAGCAGTTTCCCCAGTTCTCTGACAGATACGCAGTATTTT	CASSFPSSLTDTQYF
TRBV7-8	-	TRBJ1-6	medium-sized	TGTGCCAGCAGCTTAGCTGGGCGAGGTAATTCACCCCTCCACTTT	CASSLAGRGNSPLHF
TRBV7-6	TRBD2	TRBJ2-3	-	TGTGCCAGCAGCTTAGGACTAGCGGGAGGTGATACGCAGTATTTT	CASSLGLAGGDTQYF
TRBV29-1	TRBD1	TRBJ2-3	-	TGCAGCGTGCGGGGACAGGGAAAATCAGATACGCAGTATTTT	CSVRGQGKSDTQYF
TRBV4-1	-	TRBJ2-7	-	TGCGCCAGCAGCCAAGAGGCAGTAAGCTCCTACGAGCAGTACTTC	CASSQEAVSSYEQYF
TRBV5-1	-	TRBJ2-2	-	TGCGCCAGCAGCTTGGTTATCTCCGGGGAGCTGTTTTTT	CASSLVISGELFF
TRBV6-1	-	TRBJ2-3	-	TGTGCCAGCTTGGCTCCGACCCCGCCAGATACGCAGTATTTT	CASLAPTPPDTQYF
TRBV6-1	-	TRBJ2-1	-	TGTGCCAGCACTGTTCAGGGTTACGCCTACAATGAGCAGTTCTTC	CASTVQGYAYNEQFF
TRBV27	TRBD2	TRBJ2-1	-	TGTGCCAGCAGATCGCAGCGGGAGAGCTCCTACAATGAGCAGTTCTTC	CASRSQRESSYNEQFF
TRBV7-2	TRBD2	TRBJ2-1	-	TGTGCCAGCAGCTTGGCTAGCGGGCTCTCCTACAATGAGCAGTTCTTC	CASSLASGLSYNEQFF
TRBV2	-	TRBJ2-1	medium-sized	TGTGCCAGCAGTTTGTCGAGGGCCAATGAGCAGTTCTTC	CASSLSRANEQFF
TRBV5-1	-	TRBJ1-4	few	TGCGCCAGCAGCTTTCAGGGATCCGTGGCTAATGAAAAACTGTTTTTT	CASSFQGSVANEKLFF
TRBV4-1	-	TRBJ2-1	-	TGCGCCAGCAGCCAAGATCCGCGAGTCAGGGGCTACAATGAGCAGTTCTTC	CASSQDPRVRGYNEQFF
TRBV7-6	TRBD1	TRBJ1-3	medium-sized	TGTGCCAGCAGCCCACAGGGGGCTTTTTCTGGAAACACCATATATTTT	CASSPQGAFSGNTIYF
TRBV5-1	-	TRBJ2-7	-	TGCGCCAGCAGTTCGTCCTACGAGCAGTACTTC	CASSSSYEQYF
TRBV14	-	TRBJ2-1	-	TGTGCCAGCAGCCAGGGGTCTTACAATGAGCAGTTCTTC	CASSQGSYNEQFF
TRBV6-6	TRBD1	TRBJ2-7	-	TGTGCCAGCAGGACAGGGTCCCTCTACGAGCAGTACTTC	CASRTGSLYEQYF
TRBV27	TRBD2	TRBJ2-7	-	TGTGCCAGCAGCTCCCCAGCGGGAGGAATCTACGAGCAGTACTTC	CASSSPAGGIYEQYF
TRBV6-6	-	TRBJ2-7	-	TGTGCCAGCAGTTCCGGACAGATCTACGAGCAGTACTTC	CASSSGQIYEQYF
TRBV5-4	TRBD1	TRBJ1-2	few	TGTGCCAGCAGCTTGGGGTGGGGACAGGGGGTCTCTGGCTACACCTTC	CASSLGWGQGVSGYTF
TRBV2	-	TRBJ2-3	-	TGTGCCAGCAGTCCTGGACAAGCAGATACGCAGTATTTT	CASSPGQADTQYF
TRBV4-1	-	TRBJ1-1	-	TGCGCCAGCAGCCAAGAGGCTTTTCAGGCCAGGAACACTGAAGCTTTCTTT	CASSQEAFQARNTEAFF
TRBV11-2	-	TRBJ2-5	-	TGTGCCAGCAGCTTATACAGAGGGGGTGGAGAGACCCAGTACTTC	CASSLYRGGGETQYF
TRBV6-5	TRBD1	TRBJ2-5	-	TGTGCCAGCAGTTCCGGGACAGGGGGGGAGACCCAGTACTTC	CASSSGTGGETQYF
TRBV27	TRBD1	TRBJ1-4	medium-sized	TGTGCCAGCAGAAGACAGGGGGATGGTGAAAAACTGTTTTTT	CASRRQGDGEKLFF
TRBV4-1	TRBD2	TRBJ2-1	-	TGCGCCAGCAGGAGACTAGCGGGAGGGGGCAATGAGCAGTTCTTC	CASRRLAGGGNEQFF
TRBV5-1	TRBD1	TRBJ2-2	few	TGCGCCAGCAGCCCCGGGACAGGGGTTTCCGGGGAGCTGTTTTTT	CASSPGTGVSGELFF
TRBV29-1	-	TRBJ1-2	once	TGCAGCGTTGAAGATAAGGGGGAGGTGGGTGCAGGTTATGGCTACACCTTC	CSVEDKGEVGAGYGYTF
TRBV28	-	TRBJ2-7	-	TGTGCCAGCAGATTTGAGAGCAACTACGAGCAGTACTTC	CASRFESNYEQYF
TRBV6-5	-	TRBJ2-7	-	TGTGCCAGCAGTTACTTAGGACGGCCCTACGAGCAGTACTTC	CASSYLGRPYEQYF
TRBV10-3	TRBD2	TRBJ2-5	-	TGTGCCACGATGTTAAGTGCCGGGACTAGTGGCGAGACCCAGTACTTC	CATMLSAGTSGETQYF
TRBV4-1	TRBD1	TRBJ2-7	-	TGCGCCAGCAGCCCGGGACAGGGGTCCTCCTACGAGCAGTACTTC	CASSPGQGSSYEQYF
TRBV9	TRBD1	TRBJ2-7	once	TGTGCCAGCAGCGTTGGGACAGGGGGAATCTACGAGCAGTACTTC	CASSVGTGGIYEQYF
TRBV7-2	-	TRBJ1-4	once	TGTGCCAGCAGCGCCCTCGGCGGGTCTAATGAAAAACTGTTTTTT	CASSALGGSNEKLFF
TRBV27	-	TRBJ1-2	-	TGTGCCAGCAGTTTAACCCCTGGAAGGGACTATGGCTACACCTTC	CASSLTPGRDYGYTF
TRBV9	-	TRBJ2-7	-	TGTGCCAGCAGCGTAGAACCGGGGTTGGAGCAGTACTTC	CASSVEPGLEQYF
TRBV9	TRBD2	TRBJ2-1	once	TGTGCCAGCAGCACTGGCGGTCTAGCGGGTGGGAATGAGCAGTTCTTC	CASSTGGLAGGNEQFF
TRBV5-6	-	TRBJ2-7	-	TGTGCCAGCAGCTTCCCCGCGGAAAACGAGCAGTACTTC	CASSFPAENEQYF